The 19 T cell receptor beta chains given below trace back to one sample, sequenced in a study of OX40 agonist ivuxolimab in advanced cancers. Produced via immunoSEQ multiplex PCR; TCRdb's table is partial and in-frame only. Of about 88,000 clones in the sample, around 83% were seen once. The sample consisted of CD4+ or CD8+ T cells sorted from blood, taken in a trial of the OX40 agonist ivuxolimab. The receptors stem from an adult with an advanced solid tumor such as melanoma, head and neck, liver or kidney cancer.

This chain uses TRBV19 with TRBJ1-3; the D gene is possibly TRBD1 (5 bases). The CDR3 runs 17 residues. V lost 7 bases to trimming and J lost 1 base, with 20 bases between them. CDR1 and CDR2 (germline): LNHDA, SQIVND (reference sequence). DNA of the CDR3: TGTGCCAGTACCAAAGGGGAGAGGGGAAGATCTGGAAACACCATATATTTT. Its translation: CASTKGERGRSGNTIYF.

The V gene is TRBV7-2, the J gene TRBJ1-2, with D maybe TRBD1 (6 bases). Trimming took off 7 bases at V and 2 bases at J, with 8 bases between the two ends. Germline CDR1 reads SGHTA; CDR2 reads FQGNSA. This CDR3 region has 12 residues. The CDR3 sequence: CASTQGNYGYTF. The DNA of the CDR3 is TGTGCCAGCACCCAGGGGAACTATGGCTACACCTTC.

The chain recombines TRBV2 with TRBJ2-1, with 7 nucleotides matching TRBD1. The germline V gene encodes CDR1 SNHLY and CDR2 FYNNEI. The CDR3 covers 11 residues. The ends lost 5 bases at V and 12 bases at J; junction bases unmatched: 4. This CDR3 reads CASSWTGGQFF. The CDR3 nucleotides are TGTGCCAGCAGTTGGACAGGAGGGCAGTTCTTC.

This clone was found once. V and J are TRBV7-9 and TRBJ2-7; 10 nucleotides agree with TRBD1. The V gene's germline CDR1 is SEHNR and CDR2 FQNEAQ (reference sequence). The CDR3 length is 14 residues. Losses at the gene ends were 3 bases for V and 4 bases for J; bases not matched to a gene: 3. The DNA for the CDR3 is TGTGCCAGCAGCTTCCGGACAGGGGGGTACGAGCAGTACTTC. It codes for CASSFRTGGYEQYF.

This chain connects TRBV11-2 to TRBJ2-1, with 10 bases identical to TRBD1. V was pared by 1 base and J by 6 bases, with 3 bases of the junction left unmatched. From germline, CDR1 is SGHAT and CDR2 FQNNGV. The CDR3 is 15 amino acids. The CDR3 protein is CASSLAGTGVNEQFF. Written as DNA, the CDR3 is TGTGCCAGCAGCTTAGCCGGGACAGGGGTCAATGAGCAGTTCTTC. The full variable domain, in which reference TRBV11-2 and TRBJ2-1 provide the parts outside the CDR3, is EAGVAQSPRYKIIEKRQSVAFWCNPISGHATLYWYQQILGQGPKLLIQFQNNGVVDDSQLPKDRFSAERLKGVDSTLKIQPAKLEDSAVYLCASSLAGTGVNEQFFGPGTRLTVL.

This clone appeared a few times. The chain combines TRBV5-1 with TRBJ2-5; no firm D call. The CDR3 sequence is 14 residues long. CDR1 is SGHRS, CDR2 YFSETQ, per germline. V lost 0 bases and J lost 5, with 11 bases in between. DNA for the CDR3: TGCGCCAGCAGCTTGGTTTATCAGGCGGAGACCCAGTACTTC. It specifies CASSLVYQAETQYF. The full variable domain, its missing parts supplied by reference TRBV5-1 and TRBJ2-5, is KAGVTQTPRYLIKTRGQQVTLSCSPISGHRSVSWYQQTPGQGLQFLFEYFSETQRNKGNFPGRFSGRQFSNSRSEMNVSTLELGDSALYLCASSLVYQAETQYFGPGTRLLVL.

J is TRBJ1-1 and V is TRBV18; D is possibly TRBD1 (5 bases). The V gene lost 4 bases and the J gene lost 0 bases, with 15 bases spanning the gap. Germline loops: CDR1 KGHSH, CDR2 LQKENI. This CDR3 region has 16 residues. The CDR3 is CASSLQGGSMNTEAFF. CDR3 nucleotides: TGTGCCAGCTCACTCCAGGGTGGGAGTATGAACACTGAAGCTTTCTTT.

V usage is TRBV15 and J usage is TRBJ2-2, with 10 bases identical to TRBD1. CDR1 and CDR2 (germline): LNHNV, YYDKDF (reference sequence). J lost 5 bases, V lost 0 bases, and 0 bases had no gene match. This CDR3 is 15 amino acids long. The CDR3 loop is CATSREDRGTGELFF. As DNA, the CDR3 is TGTGCCACCAGCAGAGAGGACAGGGGGACCGGGGAGCTGTTTTTT.

This rearrangement joins TRBV28 to TRBJ2-2; 12 bases match TRBD2. The CDR3 is 16 amino acids. V shed 5 bases and J 6 bases; nucleotides not matched to a gene: 7. Germline V lookup: CDR1 MDHEN, CDR2 SYDVKM. The CDR3 nucleotides are TGTGCCAGCAGTACCGGACTAGCGGGATATCCCGGGGAGCTGTTTTTT. It encodes CASSTGLAGYPGELFF.

This clone appeared once. The rearrangement joins TRBV23-1 to TRBJ1-2; D perhaps matches TRBD1 (5 bases). TRBV23-1 is reported as an ORF; its role is uncertain. V was pared by 6 bases and J by 0 bases, with 11 bases between. The CDR3 totals 14 residues. The CDR3 here is CASSDRPANYGYTF. CDR3 coding DNA: TGCGCCAGCAGCGACAGACCAGCTAACTATGGCTACACCTTC.

The CDR3 nucleotides are TGCGCCAGCAGCCAAGATCCGGACTCTTCAAGTGGGCGCTTGCGTGGCTACACCTTC. Translating gives CASSQDPDSSSGRLRGYTF. J is TRBJ1-2 and V is TRBV4-1; D is unresolved. The germline V gene encodes CDR1 MGHRA and CDR2 YSYEKL. Trimming took 0 bases from V and 7 from J, leaving 27 bases between them. This CDR3 region has 19 residues.

V usage is TRBV10-2 and J usage is TRBJ2-5, with no clear D. This CDR3 has 13 residues. Deletions cut 8 bases from V and 0 bases from J, with 10 bases between. The germline V gene has CDR1 WSHSY and CDR2 SAAADI. The CDR3 is CASGQTYQETQYF. CDR3 bases: TGCGCCAGCGGGCAAACGTACCAAGAGACCCAGTACTTC.

V usage is TRBV14 and J usage is TRBJ2-1; 10 bases are a match to TRBD2. The CDR3 runs 14 residues. The germline CDR1 and CDR2 sequences are SGHDN and FVKESK. The V segment lost 4 bases and the J segment 6 bases; nucleotides outside the gene matches: 3. The CDR3 is CASSLRLAGNEQFF. CDR3 in DNA: TGTGCCAGCAGCCTGAGACTAGCGGGCAATGAGCAGTTCTTC.

The count of this clone is one. The chain is built from TRBV5-6 and TRBJ1-1, with D possibly matching TRBD1 (5 bases). Per the germline V gene, CDR1 is SGHDT and CDR2 is YYEEEE. This CDR3 spans 17 amino acids. The V end lost 4 bases, the J end lost 1 base, and 20 bases lay between the germline ends. In DNA form, the CDR3 reads TGTGCCAGCAGCCGGACGACCGGAGGACAAACGAACACTGAAGCTTTCTTT. Translation gives CASSRTTGGQTNTEAFF.

The chain links TRBV12-5 to TRBJ2-7; D is perhaps TRBD2 (6 bases). CDR3 length equals 13 residues. The germline V gene encodes CDR1 LGHNT and CDR2 FRNRAP. Trimming cost V 4 bases and J 2 bases, with 9 bases left between them. Written as DNA, the CDR3 is TGTGCTAGTGGTTCGGGGGTTACCTACGAGCAGTACTTC. Its translation is CASGSGVTYEQYF. Based on the CDR3 plus reference TRBV12-5 and TRBJ2-7, the full variable domain is DARVTQTPRHKVTEMGQEVTMRCQPILGHNTVFWYRQTMMQGLELLAYFRNRAPLDDSGMPKDRFSAEMPDATLATLKIQPSEPRDSAVYFCASGSGVTYEQYFGPGTRLTVT.

This chain joins TRBV4-1 and TRBJ1-3; D is undetermined. Trimming took off 4 bases at V and 4 bases at J, with 14 bases between the two ends. The CDR3 has 15 amino acids. CDR1 is MGHRA, CDR2 YSYEKL, per germline. DNA of the CDR3: TGCGCCAGCAGCCGATATGAGGCTTTAGGAAACACCATATATTTT. The encoded protein is CASSRYEALGNTIYF.

Remarks on this clone: At the DNA level, this CDR3 is encoded by other sequences in the same sample as well. The rearrangement links TRBV18 to TRBJ1-5, with D unresolved. Per the germline V gene, CDR1 is KGHSH and CDR2 is LQKENI. The CDR3 runs to 12 residues. Trimming pared 3 bases from V and 0 bases from J, leaving 0 bases between. The CDR3 is CASSPSNQPQHF. The CDR3 coding sequence is TGTGCCAGCTCACCTAGCAATCAGCCCCAGCATTTT.

This rearrangement joins TRBV2 to TRBJ1-1, with D maybe TRBD1 (6 bases). The CDR3 length is 13 residues. The V gene's germline CDR1 is SNHLY and CDR2 FYNNEI. V lost 6 bases and J 5 bases, leaving 13 bases between the germline ends. The CDR3 here is CASRFGGRTEAFF. In DNA, the CDR3 is TGTGCCAGCAGGTTCGGGGGGCGGACTGAAGCTTTCTTT.

The chain has TRBV29-1 and TRBJ2-7; D ambiguous. CDR1 and CDR2 (germline): SQVTM, ANQGSEA. The V and J ends lost 4 bases and 2 bases respectively, with 12 bases between them. CDR3 size: 13 residues. The CDR3 spells CSVAVNAPYEQYF. DNA of the CDR3: TGCAGCGTTGCTGTGAACGCGCCCTACGAGCAGTACTTC.